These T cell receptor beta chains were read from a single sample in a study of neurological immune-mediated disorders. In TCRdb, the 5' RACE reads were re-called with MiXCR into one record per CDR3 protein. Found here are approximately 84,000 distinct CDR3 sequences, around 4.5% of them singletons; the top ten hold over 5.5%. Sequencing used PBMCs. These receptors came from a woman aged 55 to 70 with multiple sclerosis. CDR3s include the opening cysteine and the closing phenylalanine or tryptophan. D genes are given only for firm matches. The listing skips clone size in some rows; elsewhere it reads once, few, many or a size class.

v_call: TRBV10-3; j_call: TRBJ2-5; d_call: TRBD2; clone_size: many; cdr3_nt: TGTGCCATCAGACCCACCGCGGGGGGGTTCCAAGAGACCCAGTACTTC; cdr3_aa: CAIRPTAGGFQETQYF
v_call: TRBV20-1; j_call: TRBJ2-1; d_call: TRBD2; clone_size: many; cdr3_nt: TGCAGTGCTAGCAGACTAGCGGGGGGGCTCAATGAGCAGTTCTTC; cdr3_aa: CSASRLAGGLNEQFF
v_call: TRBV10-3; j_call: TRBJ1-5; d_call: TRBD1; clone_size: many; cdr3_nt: TGTGCCATCCAGTCACAGGGGGACAATCAGCCCCAGCATTTT; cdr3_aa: CAIQSQGDNQPQHF
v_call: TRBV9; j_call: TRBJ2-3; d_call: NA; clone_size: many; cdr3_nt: TGTGCCAGCAGCGGGCAGGATAGCACAGATACGCAGTATTTT; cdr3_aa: CASSGQDSTDTQYF
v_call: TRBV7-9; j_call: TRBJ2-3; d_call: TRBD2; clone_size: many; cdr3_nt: TGTGCCAGCAGCAAAAGGAGACTAGCGGGGGGCTACACAGATACGCAGTATTTT; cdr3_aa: CASSKRRLAGGYTDTQYF
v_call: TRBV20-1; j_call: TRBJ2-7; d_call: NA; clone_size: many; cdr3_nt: TGCAGTGCTGCCGGGGGCCTAGGGTACGAGCAGTACTTC; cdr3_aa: CSAAGGLGYEQYF
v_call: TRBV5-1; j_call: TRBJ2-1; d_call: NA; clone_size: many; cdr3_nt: TGCGCCAGCAGCTTGGACGACCCTTCCTACAATGAGCAGTTCTTC; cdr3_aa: CASSLDDPSYNEQFF
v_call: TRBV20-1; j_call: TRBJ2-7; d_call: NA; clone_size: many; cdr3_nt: TGCAGTCACCAGGGACTCTCCTACGAGCAGTACTTC; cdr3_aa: CSHQGLSYEQYF
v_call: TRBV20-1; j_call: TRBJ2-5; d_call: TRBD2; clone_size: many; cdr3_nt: TGCAGTGCGTCCGGGACTAGCGGGGGTTCCCTTCAAGAGACCCAGTACTTC; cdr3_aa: CSASGTSGGSLQETQYF
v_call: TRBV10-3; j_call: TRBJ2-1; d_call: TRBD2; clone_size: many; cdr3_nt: TGTGCCATCAAGGAGGGGGGTAGCGGGGATGAGCAGTTCTTC; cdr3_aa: CAIKEGGSGDEQFF
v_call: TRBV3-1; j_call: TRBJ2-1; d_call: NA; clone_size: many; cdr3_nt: TGTGCCAGCAGCCAAGATGGGATAGGGGGCAATGAGCAGTTCTTC; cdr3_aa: CASSQDGIGGNEQFF
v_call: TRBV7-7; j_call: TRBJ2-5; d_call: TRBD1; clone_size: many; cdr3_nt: TGTGCCAGCAGCCCAGGGGGCGTGGAGACCCAGTACTTC; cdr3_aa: CASSPGGVETQYF
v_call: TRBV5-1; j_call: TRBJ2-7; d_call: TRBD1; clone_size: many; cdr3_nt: TGCGCCAGCAGCGAGGGACAGGGGGCCCACGAGCAGTACTTC; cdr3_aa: CASSEGQGAHEQYF
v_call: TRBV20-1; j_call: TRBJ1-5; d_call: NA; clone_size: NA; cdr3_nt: TGCAGTGCTAGTTTCGGTAGAGATCGGCCCCAGCATTTT; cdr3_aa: CSASFGRDRPQHF
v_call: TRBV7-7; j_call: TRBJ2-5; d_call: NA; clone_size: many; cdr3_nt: TGTGCTAGCAGCTTAGGGAACCAAGAGACCCAGTACTTC; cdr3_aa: CASSLGNQETQYF
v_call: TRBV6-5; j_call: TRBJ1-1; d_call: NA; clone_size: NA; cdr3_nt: TGTGCCAGCAGTTACTCGGGCAGGCAGAACACTGAAGCTTTCTTT; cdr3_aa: CASSYSGRQNTEAFF
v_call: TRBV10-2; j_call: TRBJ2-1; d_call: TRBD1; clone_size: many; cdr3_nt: TGCGCCACCGCCGGGACAGGGTATTACAATGAGCAGTTCTTC; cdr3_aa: CATAGTGYYNEQFF
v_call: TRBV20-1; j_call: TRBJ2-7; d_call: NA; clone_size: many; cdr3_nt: TGCAGTGCTAGTAACTTTGGGGACGAGCAGTACTTC; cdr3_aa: CSASNFGDEQYF
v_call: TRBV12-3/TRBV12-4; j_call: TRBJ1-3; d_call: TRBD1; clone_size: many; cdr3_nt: TGTGCCAGCAGTTTAGGACAGGGCGACTCTGGAAACACCATATATTTT; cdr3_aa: CASSLGQGDSGNTIYF
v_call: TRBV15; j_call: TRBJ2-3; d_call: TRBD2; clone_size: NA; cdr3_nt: TGTGCCACCAGCAACTACTCCGGGACTAGCGACGTACGTAGCACAGATACGCAGTATTTT; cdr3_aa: CATSNYSGTSDVRSTDTQYF
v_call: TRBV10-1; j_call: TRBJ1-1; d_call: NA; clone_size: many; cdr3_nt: TGCGCCAGCAGTACAGGGTTTCGCGAAGCTTTCTTT; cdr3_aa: CASSTGFREAFF
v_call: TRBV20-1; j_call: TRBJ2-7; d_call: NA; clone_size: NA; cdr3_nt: TGCAGTGCTAGAGATAAGGTTTGGACAGAAGACGAGCAGTACTTC; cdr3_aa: CSARDKVWTEDEQYF
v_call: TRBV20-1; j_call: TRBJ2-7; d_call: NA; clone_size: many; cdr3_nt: TGCAGTGCTCCCCCTTCGGGGCTTGAGCAGTACTTC; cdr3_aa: CSAPPSGLEQYF
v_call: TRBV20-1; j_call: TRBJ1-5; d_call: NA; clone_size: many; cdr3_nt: TGCAGTGCTATGAGGCAGGTGCCCGATCAGCCCCAGCATTTT; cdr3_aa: CSAMRQVPDQPQHF
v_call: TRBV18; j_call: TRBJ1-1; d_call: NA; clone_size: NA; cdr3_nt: TGTGCCAGCTCACCAAGGGTCTGGGGGCCCAACACTGAAGCTTTCTTT; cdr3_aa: CASSPRVWGPNTEAFF
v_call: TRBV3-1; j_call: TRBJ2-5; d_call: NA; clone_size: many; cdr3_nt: TGTGCCAGCAGCCAAGGGGTCAACAGACAAGAGACCCAGTACTTC; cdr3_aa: CASSQGVNRQETQYF
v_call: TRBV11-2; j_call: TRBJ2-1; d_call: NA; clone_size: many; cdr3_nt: TGTGCCAGCAGCCCGTCGACTCGCGGGTACTACAATGAGCAGTTCTTC; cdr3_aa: CASSPSTRGYYNEQFF
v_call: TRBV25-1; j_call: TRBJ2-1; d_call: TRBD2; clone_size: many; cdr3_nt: TGTGCCAGCAGTGCTAGCGGGGCTAACAATGAGCAGTTCTTC; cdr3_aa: CASSASGANNEQFF
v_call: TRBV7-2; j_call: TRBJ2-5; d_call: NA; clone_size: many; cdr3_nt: TGTGCCAGCAGCTTAGCGGAGGAGACCCAGTACTTC; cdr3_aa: CASSLAEETQYF
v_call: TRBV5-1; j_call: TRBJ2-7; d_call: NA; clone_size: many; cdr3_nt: TGCGCCAGCAGCTTCGGCACCTCCTACGAGCAGTACTTC; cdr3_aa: CASSFGTSYEQYF